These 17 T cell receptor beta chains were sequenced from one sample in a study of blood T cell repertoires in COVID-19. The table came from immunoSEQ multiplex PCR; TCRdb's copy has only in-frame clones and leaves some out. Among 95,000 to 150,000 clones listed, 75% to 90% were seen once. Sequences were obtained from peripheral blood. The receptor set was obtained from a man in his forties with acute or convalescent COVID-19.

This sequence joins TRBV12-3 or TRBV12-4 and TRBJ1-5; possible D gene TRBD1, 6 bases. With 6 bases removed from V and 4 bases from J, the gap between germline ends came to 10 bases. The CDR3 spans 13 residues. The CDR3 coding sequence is TGTGCCAGCAGATCCGGACAGAATCAGCCCCAGCATTTT. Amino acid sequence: CASRSGQNQPQHF.

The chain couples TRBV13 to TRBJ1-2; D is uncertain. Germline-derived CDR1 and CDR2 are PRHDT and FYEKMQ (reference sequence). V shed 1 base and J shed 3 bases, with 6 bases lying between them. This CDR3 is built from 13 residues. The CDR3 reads CASSLDTDYGYTF. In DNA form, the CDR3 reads TGTGCCAGCAGCTTAGATACGGACTATGGCTACACCTTC.

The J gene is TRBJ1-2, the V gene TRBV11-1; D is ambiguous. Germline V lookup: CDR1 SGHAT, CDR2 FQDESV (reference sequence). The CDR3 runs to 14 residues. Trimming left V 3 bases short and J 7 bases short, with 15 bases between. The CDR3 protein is CASSLRPHERGYTF. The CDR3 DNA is TGTGCCAGCAGCTTGCGGCCCCATGAACGTGGCTACACCTTC.

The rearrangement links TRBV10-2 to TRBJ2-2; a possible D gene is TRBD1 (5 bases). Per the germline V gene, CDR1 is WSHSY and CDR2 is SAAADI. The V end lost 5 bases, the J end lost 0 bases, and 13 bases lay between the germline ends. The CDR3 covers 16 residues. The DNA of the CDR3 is TGCGCCAGCAGTAAAATCCAGGGAACGAACACCGGGGAGCTGTTTTTT. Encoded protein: CASSKIQGTNTGELFF.

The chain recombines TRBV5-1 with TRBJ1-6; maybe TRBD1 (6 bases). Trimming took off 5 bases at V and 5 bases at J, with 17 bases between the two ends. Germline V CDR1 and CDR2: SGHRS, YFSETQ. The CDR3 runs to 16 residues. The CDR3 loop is CASRIVGGKNNSPLHF. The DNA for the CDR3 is TGCGCCAGCAGGATCGTAGGGGGAAAAAATAATTCACCCCTCCACTTT.

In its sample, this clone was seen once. The CDR3 sequence is CASTGQGNSGNTIYF. CDR3 DNA: TGTGCCAGTACCGGACAGGGCAACTCTGGAAACACCATATATTTT. The chain combines TRBV19 with TRBJ1-3; 8 nucleotides align to TRBD1. This CDR3 contains 15 residues. Germline V gives CDR1 LNHDA, CDR2 SQIVND (reference sequence). Germline trimming cut 7 bases from V and 0 bases from J; bases unmatched to any gene: 5.

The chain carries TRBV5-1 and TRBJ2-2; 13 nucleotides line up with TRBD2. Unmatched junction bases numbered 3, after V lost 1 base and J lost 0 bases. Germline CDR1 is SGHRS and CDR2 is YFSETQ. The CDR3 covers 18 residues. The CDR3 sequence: CASSLSGTSGANTGELFF. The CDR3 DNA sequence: TGCGCCAGCAGCTTGTCCGGGACTAGCGGGGCGAACACCGGGGAGCTGTTTTTT.

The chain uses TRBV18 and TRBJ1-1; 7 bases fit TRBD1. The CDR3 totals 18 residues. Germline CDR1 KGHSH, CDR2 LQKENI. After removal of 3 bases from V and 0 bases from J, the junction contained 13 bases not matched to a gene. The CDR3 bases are TGTGCCAGCTCACCGACTCTCCCGGGACAGACTTTGAACACTGAAGCTTTCTTT. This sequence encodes CASSPTLPGQTLNTEAFF.

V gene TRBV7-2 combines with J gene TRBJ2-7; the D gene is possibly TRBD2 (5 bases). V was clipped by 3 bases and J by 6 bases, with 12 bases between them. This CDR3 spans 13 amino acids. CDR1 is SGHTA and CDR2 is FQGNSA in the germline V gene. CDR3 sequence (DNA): TGTGCCAGCAGCTTCCGAACTAGAAGCGAGCAGTACTTC. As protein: CASSFRTRSEQYF. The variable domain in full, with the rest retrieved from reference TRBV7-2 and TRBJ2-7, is GAGVSQSPSNKVTEKGKDVELRCDPISGHTALYWYRQSLGQGLEFLIYFQGNSAPDKSGLPSDRFSAERTGGSVSTLTIQRTQQEDSAVYLCASSFRTRSEQYFGPGTRLTVT.

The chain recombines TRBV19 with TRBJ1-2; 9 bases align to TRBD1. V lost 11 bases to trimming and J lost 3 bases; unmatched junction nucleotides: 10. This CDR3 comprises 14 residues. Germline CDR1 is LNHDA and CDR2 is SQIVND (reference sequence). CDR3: CAGAPNRGHYGYTF. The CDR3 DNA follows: TGTGCCGGAGCGCCTAACAGGGGGCACTATGGCTACACCTTC.

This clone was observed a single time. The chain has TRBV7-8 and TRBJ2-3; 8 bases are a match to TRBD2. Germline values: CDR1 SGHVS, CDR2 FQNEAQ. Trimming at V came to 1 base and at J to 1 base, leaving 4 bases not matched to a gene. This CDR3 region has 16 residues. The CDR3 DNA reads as TGTGCCAGCAGCTTAGTTGCGGGAGGTGGCACAGATACGCAGTATTTT. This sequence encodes CASSLVAGGGTDTQYF.

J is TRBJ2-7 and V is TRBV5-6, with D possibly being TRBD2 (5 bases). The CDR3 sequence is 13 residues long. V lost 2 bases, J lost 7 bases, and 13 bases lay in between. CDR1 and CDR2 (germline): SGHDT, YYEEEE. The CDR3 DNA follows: TGTGCCAGCAGCTTAGTTCGGACGGGAGAGCAGTACTTC. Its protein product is CASSLVRTGEQYF.

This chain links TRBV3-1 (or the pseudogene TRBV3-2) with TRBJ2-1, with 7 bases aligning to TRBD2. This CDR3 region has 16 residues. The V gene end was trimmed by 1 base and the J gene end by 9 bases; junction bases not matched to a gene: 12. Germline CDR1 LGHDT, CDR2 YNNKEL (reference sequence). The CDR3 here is CASSQAAVGLVGEQFF. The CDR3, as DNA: TGTGCCAGCAGCCAAGCCGCCGTAGGACTAGTCGGTGAGCAGTTCTTC.

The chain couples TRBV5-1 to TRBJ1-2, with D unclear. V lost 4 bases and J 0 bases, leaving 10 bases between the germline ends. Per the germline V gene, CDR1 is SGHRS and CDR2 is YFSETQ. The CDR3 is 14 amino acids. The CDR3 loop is CASSPLGANYGYTF. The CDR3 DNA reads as TGCGCCAGCAGCCCCCTCGGGGCTAACTATGGCTACACCTTC.

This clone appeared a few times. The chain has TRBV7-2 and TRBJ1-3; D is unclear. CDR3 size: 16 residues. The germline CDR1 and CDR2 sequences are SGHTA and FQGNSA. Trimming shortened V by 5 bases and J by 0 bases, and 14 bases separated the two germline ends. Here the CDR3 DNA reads TGTGCCAGCAGCCTTTCGAACACGATCTCTGGAAACACCATATATTTT. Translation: CASSLSNTISGNTIYF.

CDR3 sequence: CSASPGGSGDYEQYF. The CDR3 DNA sequence: TGCAGTGCTAGTCCAGGGGGCAGTGGGGACTACGAGCAGTACTTC. V and J are TRBV20-1 and TRBJ2-7, with 8 bases fitting TRBD1. Germline CDR1 and CDR2: DFQATT and SNEGSKA (reference sequence). The CDR3 sequence is 15 residues long. Trimming took 3 bases from V and 3 from J; bases not matched to a gene: 10.

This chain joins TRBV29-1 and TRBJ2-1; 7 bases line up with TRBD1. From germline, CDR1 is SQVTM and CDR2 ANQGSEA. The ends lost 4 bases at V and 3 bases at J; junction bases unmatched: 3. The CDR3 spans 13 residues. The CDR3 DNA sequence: TGCAGCGTTGTGGGACAGTACTACAATGAGCAGTTCTTC. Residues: CSVVGQYYNEQFF.